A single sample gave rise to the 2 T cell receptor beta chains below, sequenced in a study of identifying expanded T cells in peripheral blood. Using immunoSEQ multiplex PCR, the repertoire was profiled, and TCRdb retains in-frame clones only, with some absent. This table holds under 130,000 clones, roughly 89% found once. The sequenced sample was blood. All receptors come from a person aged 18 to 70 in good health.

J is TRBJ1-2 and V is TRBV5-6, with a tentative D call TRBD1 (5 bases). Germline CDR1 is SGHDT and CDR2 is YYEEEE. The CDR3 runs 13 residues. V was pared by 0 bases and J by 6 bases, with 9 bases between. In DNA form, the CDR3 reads TGTGCCAGCAGCTTGGTCAGGGTGGATGGCTACACCTTC. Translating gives CASSLVRVDGYTF.

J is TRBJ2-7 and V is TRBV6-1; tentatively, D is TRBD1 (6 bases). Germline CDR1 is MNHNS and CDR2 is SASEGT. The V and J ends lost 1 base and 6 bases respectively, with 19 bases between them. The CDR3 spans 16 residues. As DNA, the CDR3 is TGTGCCAGCAGTGAAGACGTAAACCGCGCAGGGGCCGAGCAGTACTTC. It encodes CASSEDVNRAGAEQYF.